This TCR beta chain is drawn from a study of cytomegalovirus exposure and HLA in healthy donors (dated by TCRdb to 2016 to 2017). Looking at the study overall: In an earlier analysis of under 600 of the donors, under 300 Gb of sequence data and 95 million to 130 million unique TCR beta sequences from 150 million to 200 million T cells were reported. The T cell repertoires of 670 or so subjects were profiled by immunosequencing and related to cytomegalovirus serostatus. Donor age, sex, ethnicity and CMV serostatus were collected together with the repertoire data. The study aimed to test whether cataloging public T cell receptors could reveal signatures of past pathogen exposure. Class I and class II HLA loci were covered by the typing at four-digit resolution. Among around 400 genotyped donors of the cohort, an average of approximately 240,000 unique TCR beta nucleotide sequences were sequenced per donor, roughly 20% of them non-productive. An earlier analysis of approximately 640 of the donors applied high-throughput TCR beta sequencing to assess whether each TCR beta V gene segment acted as functional or pseudogenic. Rather than drawing on any new phenotypic data, the later analysis identified candidate immune exposures from TCR beta sequences and the way those sequences occurred across donors. To predict cytomegalovirus infection status, the study brought together high-throughput TCR immunosequencing, statistical association of individual TCRs with disease status, and machine learning. A later analysis re-examined previously published TCR beta repertoires from just over 650 donors and added high-resolution HLA genotyping to investigate patterns of TCR occurrence. Roughly 5 DR-DQ haplotypes were handled as single units for association and clustering because linkage in the cohort was strong. Along with the approximately 600-subject first cohort, a separate validation cohort of over 90 different subjects was used. Approximately 300 gigabases of sequencing data and roughly 90 million unique TCR sequences were included in an early release covering several hundred HLA-typed donors. Of the roughly 400 genotyped donors, approximately 83% fell in the genetic ancestry cluster associated with self-reported Caucasian donors. A later genetic analysis took genome-wide SNP genotypes for about 55% of the 666 donors and used that subset as a discovery cohort. The number of donors typed differed by locus, with roughly 620-630 for A, B, C, DRB1 and DQB1, approximately 500 for DQA1, approximately 570 for DPA1, and around 430 for DPB1. All discovery cohort repertoires had been generated using a single sequencing platform. General findings and caveats noted by the study authors: For the cohort, immune exposure information was limited to CMV serostatus. V-gene and J-gene trimming of TCR beta chains was associated with a missense DCLRE1C variant in a later genetic analysis, and the association was replicated in an independent cohort. Only TCR beta chains were sequenced in this cohort, and the absence of alpha or paired-chain data limited detectable features. According to the authors, the approach could potentially be generalized to other disease states and immunological phenotypes. Linkage disequilibrium might explain the correlated functional status among segregating V segments, but an unknown experimental factor could not be excluded. In vitro tests confirmed that a few of the cytomegalovirus-associated TCR beta chains recognize cytomegalovirus antigens. A total of 150 to 200 TCR beta chains were listed by the study as associated with cytomegalovirus. Most TCR sequences were seen in very few donors, while some public TCRs were found in many individuals. Because the 87-base-pair reads could not distinguish some IMGT-functional V segments, including TRBV6-2 and TRBV6-3, those segments were excluded. Several of the top co-occurrence clusters appeared to be linked to parvovirus B19, influenza, CMV and Epstein-Barr virus, according to a later analysis. Most CMV-associated TCR beta chains appeared to be HLA-restricted in a later analysis, and the HLA associations seemed to be driven largely by CMV exposure. A cluster of highly shared sequence variants was judged likely to represent a technical artifact of the sequencing pipeline. The earlier analysis of about 600 of the donors excluded some 15 rarely observed V segments, including chromosome 9 orphons, because counts were too low. When HLA alleles, especially DR and DQ, strongly co-occurred, TCR associations were difficult to assign to individual alleles. Because some donors lacked HLA typing at each locus, the association tests relied only on the typed subset. A later analysis associated about 17,000 TCR beta sequences with specific HLA alleles at a false discovery rate of 0.05. In a later analysis, HLA-associated TCR beta chains were found to be more clonally expanded and to have lower generation probabilities than equally common non-associated chains. In a later analysis, TCR association rates were found to vary across HLA loci, with the most associated TCRs seen for DRB1 alleles and the fewest for HLA-C alleles. According to a later genetic analysis, donors in an Asian-associated ancestry cluster had fewer N-insertions in productive TCRs than the approximately 630-donor mean. A further reported finding was that TCR beta sequences accurately predicted the HLA-A and HLA-B alleles for most subjects in the first cohort. An earlier analysis of approximately 540 of the donors showed that most TCR beta V segments appeared in productive rearrangements either about 87% or about 30% of the time, which broadly matched IMGT annotations. In both the original and validation cohorts, the classifier was reported to diagnose cytomegalovirus status with high specificity and sensitivity. The presence/absence analyses assumed that sequencing depth was roughly uniform across donors, and that assumption may not be true.

Library prep was done by the immunoSEQ multiplex PCR assay. A mixture of 60 forward primers for TCR Vbeta segments and 13 reverse primers for TCR Jbeta segments was used in the multiplex PCR. A multiplex PCR assay on genomic DNA amplified the CDR3 region of rearranged TCR beta genes. Amplified TCR beta libraries were sequenced as 87-base-pair reads on the Illumina HiSeq System. Per the original workflow: Across the roughly 600 repertoires, a later analysis counted roughly 77 million unique TCR beta chains, around 11 million of which were shared by at least two donors. A nearest-neighbor algorithm error-corrected the raw reads and collapsed the reads into unique sequences, merging closely related sequences to remove PCR and sequencing errors. CDR3 sequences were aligned to IMGT reference sequences to assign V, D and J gene segments. For a sequence to be retained, at least a six-nucleotide match to both a V gene segment and a J gene segment was required. A rearrangement was called productive if the CDR3 had no stop codons and remained in frame with V and J, and every other rearrangement was called non-productive. CDR3 was defined according to IMGT convention as the region running from the second conserved V-encoded cysteine to the conserved J-encoded phenylalanine. The earlier analysis of some 600 of the donors excluded sequences that lacked an unambiguous match to a single V gene segment. An earlier analysis of a few hundred of the donors called V segments functional above 56.7% productive rearrangements and segregating when the between-donor standard deviation exceeded 5%. A statistical classification framework was developed to diagnose cytomegalovirus status using the catalog of TCR beta chain sequences. A later analysis assigned V and J genes by comparing TCR nucleotide sequences with IMGT/GENE-DB human TR gene sequences. Using the TCRdist pipeline, a later analysis assigned CDR3 sequences along with most-parsimonious VDJ recombination scenarios. In a later analysis, each TCR beta chain was defined by its CDR3 amino acid sequence together with its V-gene family, and reads lacking a unique V-gene family were excluded. In a later analysis, 450 to 600 highly shared, low-generation-probability nucleotide sequences were removed to address suspected cross-contamination and a sequencing artifact. For each public chain, a later analysis derived a clonal expansion index from normalized ranks of inferred template counts within each repertoire. In a later analysis, generation probabilities were computed using a VDJ recombination model fitted to out-of-frame rearrangements, and the results were checked against IGoR. In a later analysis, hypergeometric tests were used to score TCR-TCR, TCR-HLA and TCR-CMV co-occurrence, with a repertoire-size bias correction applied to TCR pairs. To estimate false discovery rates, a later analysis permuted the HLA or CMV assignments 20 times. In a later analysis, co-occurring TCRs were grouped using DBSCAN, and TCRdist sequence similarity was added for clustering within HLA-allele-positive subsets. Repertoires with fewer than 30,000 or more than 120,000 public chains were left out of co-occurrence clustering, as were a few repertoires with anomalous nucleotide sharing. This immuneACCESS table, as held by TCRdb, lists in-frame sequences with V and J called but not all clones. Of the missing ones, under half trace to an unresolved V gene in checked studies; the others have no known cause. The V and J calls and clone size are taken from that table; D and trimming were inferred from the DNA. The sample table on file contains 150,000 to 200,000 clones. In total, the top ten clones hold 6.5% of the sample.

The cohort comprised approximately 700 healthy bone marrow donors. At the time of sampling, every cohort member was nominally healthy, though immune exposures that went unrecorded were likely present. The donor tested CMV seronegative, placing the donor among the 350 to 400 seronegative members of the cohort. Every donor gave a peripheral blood sample, and the peripheral blood mononuclear cells from that sample were used for TCR beta sequencing. The Qiagen DNeasy Blood Extraction Kit was used to extract genomic DNA from the blood cell samples. Inclusive of the bounding cysteine and phenylalanine, the CDR3 is 13 residues long. The read is trimmed to its CDR3 DNA, 39 bases read in frame from base 1. At the junction V is shortened by 8 bases and J by 0 bases, with 12 bases in between. From a lookup of the germline V gene, CDR1 and CDR2 are SGHRS and YFSETQ. On this clone: Its specific antigen is unknown.

What was sequenced was PBMCs. The V and J segments used are TRBV5-1 and TRBJ2-7; no D gene is confidently identified. The receptor's source is a man aged 25 to 40 in good health and CMV-seronegative. CDR3 sequence: CASTESNSYEQYF. The DNA sequence reads TGCGCCAGTACAGAATCCAACTCCTACGAGCAGTACTTC.